This T cell receptor beta chain was observed in a study of immune evolution from preneoplasia to lung adenocarcinoma. Sequencing was performed with immunoSEQ multiplex PCR; in TCRdb, only in-frame clones are kept and a portion is missing. The sample contains some 9,900 clones, about 84% of which appear only once. This clone showed up just once. The length of the CDR3 is 16 residues. Trimming took 0 bases from V and 1 from J, leaving 11 bases between them. CDR1 and CDR2 from the germline V gene are SGHRS and YFSETQ. The sequence was collected from a person aged 70 to 85 with lung adenocarcinoma. The sequenced sample consisted of FFPE minimally invasive lung adenocarcinoma tissue. V is TRBV5-1 and J is TRBJ2-1, with D tentatively TRBD1 (5 bases). DNA of the CDR3: TGCGCCAGCAGCTTGGAAGGGGATATTTCCTACAATGAGCAGTTCTTC. Its protein product is CASSLEGDISYNEQFF.